This record covers a single T cell receptor (beta chain). Its antigen is undetermined. This record belongs to a study of cytomegalovirus exposure and HLA in healthy donors. Regarding the study as a whole: Rarity held for most TCR sequences, but there were some public TCRs that occurred in many donors. CMV serostatus was the sole immune exposure information available.

The PCR contained 60 Vbeta and 13 Jbeta primers. Using immunoSEQ multiplex PCR, the repertoire was profiled, and TCRdb retains in-frame clones only, with some absent. The sample shows tens of thousands of clones, around 76% of them seen only once. CDR3 length: 15 residues. CDR1 and CDR2 from the germline V gene are LNHDA and SQIVND (reference sequence). The ends were cut back, 8 bases at V and 0 bases at J, with 16 bases in the middle. The clonotype originates from a woman in her forties or fifties in good health and CMV-seropositive. The V and J genes are TRBV19 and TRBJ1-2; D not certain. Sequenced: PBMCs. CDR3 sequence reads: CASSSEGTANYGYTF. In DNA, the CDR3 is TGTGCCAGTTCATCAGAGGGTACAGCTAACTATGGCTACACCTTC.